This T cell receptor beta chain was sequenced for a study of cytomegalovirus exposure and HLA in healthy donors. Background on the study: The platform used for the approximately 120 validation repertoires matched that of the 666 first-cohort repertoires, a later analysis reported. Study results and caveats: The study found most TCR sequences rare, yet found some public TCRs in many donors. The tendency of first-cohort TCR clusters to co-occur in the roughly 110 validation repertoires was the finding of a later analysis. Three chains linked to CMV were shown in vitro to be specific for CMV antigens.

The repertoire was sequenced with immunoSEQ multiplex PCR; TCRdb's copy has only in-frame clones and lacks some. This table has 130,000 or so clones, roughly 84% appearing once. V shed 4 bases, J shed 4 bases, and the junction held 4 bases outside the gene matches. This CDR3 comprises 15 residues. Germline V lookup: CDR1 SEHNR, CDR2 FQNEAQ (reference sequence). With respect to this clone: Antigen unknown.

This sequence joins TRBV7-9 and TRBJ2-4, with TRBD2 matching over 10 bases. The specimen was PBMCs. The receptor was derived from a woman aged 25-40 years in good health and CMV-seronegative. The CDR3 DNA reads TGTGCCAGCAGCTCCTATAGCGGGGGGAAAAACATTCAGTACTTC. Protein product: CASSSYSGGKNIQYF.